The 14 T cell receptor beta chains below were found in one sample sequenced in a study of blood T cell repertoires in COVID-19. Profiling relied on immunoSEQ multiplex PCR, and the TCRdb table lists in-frame clones only, not all of them. Of about 330,000 clones detected, approximately 90% appear once; the ten largest clones hold around 4%. Sequencing used peripheral blood. Receptor source: a woman between 50 and 59 years old with active or convalescent COVID-19.

The CDR3: CAWSVLGQPNTEAFF. In nucleotides, the CDR3 is TGTGCCTGGAGTGTACTTGGGCAGCCGAACACTGAAGCTTTCTTT. The V and J genes are TRBV30 and TRBJ1-1; D unclear. V was trimmed by 0 bases and J by 1 base, leaving 12 bases between them. CDR3 length: 15 amino acids. Germline lookup yields CDR1 GTSNPN and CDR2 SVGIG (reference sequence).

This rearrangement joins TRBV5-4 to TRBJ2-7; 7 positions match TRBD1. V dropped 4 bases and J dropped 9; count of bases not matched to a gene: 13. Germline loops: CDR1 SGHNT, CDR2 YYREEE (reference sequence). The CDR3 runs to 14 residues. DNA of the CDR3: TGTGCCAGCAGCCCCGGGACAGCGATACGAGGGCAGTACTTC. Residues: CASSPGTAIRGQYF.

The chain recombines TRBV19 with TRBJ1-1, with TRBD1 as a possible D gene (6 bases). Trimming pared 6 bases from V and 1 base from J, leaving 12 bases between. Germline V gene lookup returns CDR1 LNHDA and CDR2 SQIVND (reference sequence). This CDR3 is built from 14 residues. In nucleotides, the CDR3 is TGTGCCAGTAGCTACAGGGAGACGAACACTGAAGCTTTCTTT. Protein product: CASSYRETNTEAFF.

This sequence joins TRBV5-5 and TRBJ2-7; 7 bases align to TRBD1. Germline V CDR1 and CDR2: SGHKS, YYEKEE (reference sequence). V trimming: 4 bases; J trimming: 0 bases; junction bases outside the gene matches: 4. This CDR3 contains 14 residues. The CDR3 nucleotides read TGTGCCAGCAGCGGGACAGAAAGCTCCTACGAGCAGTACTTC. This codes for CASSGTESSYEQYF.

In nucleotides, the CDR3 is TGTGCCAGCAGCAAGACAGGGGGCGAGGGCTACACCTTC. This gives the protein CASSKTGGEGYTF. J is TRBJ1-2 and V is TRBV7-3, with 10 bases fitting TRBD1. CDR3 length: 13 amino acids. V was clipped by 5 bases and J by 8 bases; unmatched bases: 5. Germline V gene data show CDR1 as SGHTA and CDR2 as FQGTGA.

The gene calls are TRBV27 and TRBJ2-3, with TRBD1 matching 8 bases. The length of the CDR3 is 17 residues. Germline CDR1 is MNHEY and CDR2 is SMNVEV (reference sequence). V lost 5 bases to trimming and J lost 9 bases; unmatched junction nucleotides: 19. The CDR3 sequence: CASSAHGQGRSRGTQYF. CDR3 DNA: TGTGCCAGCAGTGCCCACGGACAGGGTCGGAGCAGGGGGACGCAGTATTTT.

The V and J genes are TRBV6-2 or TRBV6-3 and TRBJ1-5, with D possibly TRBD1 on 5 matching bases. The CDR3 runs 15 residues. Looked up from germline, CDR1 is MNHEY and CDR2 is SVGEGT. Deletions cut 0 bases from V and 6 bases from J, with 12 bases between. CDR3 in amino acids: CASSYSPRASQPQHF. The CDR3, as DNA: TGTGCCAGCAGTTACTCACCCAGGGCTAGTCAGCCCCAGCATTTT.

The chain links TRBV5-1 to TRBJ2-1; 8 bases align to TRBD1. This CDR3 spans 16 amino acids. The V gene's germline CDR1 is SGHRS and CDR2 YFSETQ. J lost 6 bases, V lost 3 bases, and 11 bases had no gene match. CDR3 loop: CASSSGGPGGFNEQFF. The CDR3 region has the DNA TGCGCCAGCAGCTCAGGGGGCCCAGGGGGTTTCAATGAGCAGTTCTTC. Full variable domain (missing parts from reference TRBV5-1 and TRBJ2-1): KAGVTQTPRYLIKTRGQQVTLSCSPISGHRSVSWYQQTPGQGLQFLFEYFSETQRNKGNFPGRFSGRQFSNSRSEMNVSTLELGDSALYLCASSSGGPGGFNEQFFGPGTRLTVL.

This clone was found once. The V and J genes are TRBV4-1 and TRBJ2-7, with D possibly matching TRBD2 (6 bases). Germline CDR1 MGHRA, CDR2 YSYEKL. CDR3 length: 15 amino acids. The ends were cut back, 0 bases at V and 5 bases at J, with 14 bases in the middle. The CDR3 loop reads CASSQEPGVPDEQYF. The CDR3 DNA follows: TGCGCCAGCAGCCAAGAACCGGGGGTACCGGACGAGCAGTACTTC.

V usage is TRBV7-2 and J usage is TRBJ2-7; 9 bases align to TRBD2. The CDR3 sequence is 15 residues long. V was clipped by 1 base and J by 3 bases; unmatched bases: 4. Germline lookup yields CDR1 SGHTA and CDR2 FQGNSA. CDR3 region: CASSLGGGALYEQYF. In nucleotides, the CDR3 is TGTGCCAGCAGCTTAGGCGGGGGGGCCCTCTACGAGCAGTACTTC.

The rearrangement uses TRBV29-1 and TRBJ2-2; TRBD2 agrees at 8 bases. The CDR3 loop spans 12 amino acids. Germline V gene lookup returns CDR1 SQVTM and CDR2 ANQGSEA. J lost 4 bases, V lost 7 bases, and 2 bases had no gene match. The CDR3 loop reads CSALAATGELFF. The CDR3 DNA reads TGCAGCGCACTAGCGGCCACCGGGGAGCTGTTTTTT.

The gene calls are TRBV7-2 and TRBJ1-2, with 9 positions matching TRBD1. V shed 5 bases and J 4 bases; nucleotides not matched to a gene: 8. Germline-derived CDR1 and CDR2 are SGHTA and FQGNSA. The CDR3 covers 15 residues. DNA for the CDR3: TGTGCCAGCAGCCCACCGGGACAGGGAGCCTATGGCTACACCTTC. Its protein is CASSPPGQGAYGYTF.

This clone is a singleton in its sample. The same CDR3 is also encoded by other DNA sequences in this sample. The chain links TRBV5-1 to TRBJ1-3; a possible D gene is TRBD1 (6 bases). Per germline, CDR1 SGHRS and CDR2 YFSETQ. V was shortened by 0 bases and J by 0 bases, with 13 bases between the two germline ends. The CDR3 has 17 amino acids. In DNA form, the CDR3 reads TGCGCCAGCAGCTTGGATGGGGGCGAAAGCTCTGGAAACACCATATATTTT. The encoded protein is CASSLDGGESSGNTIYF.

This clone occurred once. V is TRBV19 and J is TRBJ2-3; 10 nucleotides align to TRBD1. With V trimmed by 2 bases and J by 3 bases, 5 bases remained unmatched. Germline loops: CDR1 LNHDA, CDR2 SQIVND (reference sequence). This CDR3 contains 16 residues. CDR3 coding DNA: TGTGCCAGTAGTATACAGGACAGGGGGACAACAGATACGCAGTATTTT. This codes for CASSIQDRGTTDTQYF.